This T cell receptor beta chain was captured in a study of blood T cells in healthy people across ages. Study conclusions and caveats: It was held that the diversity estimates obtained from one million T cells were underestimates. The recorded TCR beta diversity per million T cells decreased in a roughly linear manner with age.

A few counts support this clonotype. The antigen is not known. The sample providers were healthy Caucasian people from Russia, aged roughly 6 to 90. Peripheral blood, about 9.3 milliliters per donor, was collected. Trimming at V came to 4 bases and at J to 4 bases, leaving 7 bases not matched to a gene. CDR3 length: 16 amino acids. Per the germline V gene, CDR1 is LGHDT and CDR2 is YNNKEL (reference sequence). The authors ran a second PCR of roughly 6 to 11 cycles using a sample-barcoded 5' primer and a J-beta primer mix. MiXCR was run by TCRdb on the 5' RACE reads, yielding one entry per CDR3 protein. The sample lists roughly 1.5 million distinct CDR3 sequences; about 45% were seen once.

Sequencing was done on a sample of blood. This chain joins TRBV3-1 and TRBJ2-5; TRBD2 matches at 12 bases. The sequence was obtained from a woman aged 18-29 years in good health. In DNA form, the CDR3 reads TGTGCCAGCAGCCCTAGACTAGCGGGAGTAGGAGAGACCCAGTACTTC. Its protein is CASSPRLAGVGETQYF.